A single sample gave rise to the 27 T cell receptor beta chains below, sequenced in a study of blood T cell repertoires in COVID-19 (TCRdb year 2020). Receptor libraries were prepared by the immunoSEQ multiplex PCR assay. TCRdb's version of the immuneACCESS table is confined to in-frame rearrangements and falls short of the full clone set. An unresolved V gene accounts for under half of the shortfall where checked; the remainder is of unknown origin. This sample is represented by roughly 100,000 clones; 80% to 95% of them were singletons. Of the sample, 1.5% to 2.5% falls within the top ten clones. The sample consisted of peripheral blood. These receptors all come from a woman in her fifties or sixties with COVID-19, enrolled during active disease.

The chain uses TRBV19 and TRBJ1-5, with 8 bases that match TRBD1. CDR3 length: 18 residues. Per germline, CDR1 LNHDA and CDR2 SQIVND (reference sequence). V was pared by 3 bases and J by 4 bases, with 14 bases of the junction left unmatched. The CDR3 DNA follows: TGTGCCAGTAGTATTATAGTGATTGGGGACAGGAGAAATCAGCCCCAGCATTTT. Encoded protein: CASSIIVIGDRRNQPQHF.

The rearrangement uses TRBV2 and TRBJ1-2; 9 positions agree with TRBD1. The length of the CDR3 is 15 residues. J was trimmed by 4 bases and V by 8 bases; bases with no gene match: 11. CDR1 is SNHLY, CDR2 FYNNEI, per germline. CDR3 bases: TGTGCCAGCTGGGAACAGGGGGCCTCTCTCTATGGCTACACCTTC. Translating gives CASWEQGASLYGYTF.

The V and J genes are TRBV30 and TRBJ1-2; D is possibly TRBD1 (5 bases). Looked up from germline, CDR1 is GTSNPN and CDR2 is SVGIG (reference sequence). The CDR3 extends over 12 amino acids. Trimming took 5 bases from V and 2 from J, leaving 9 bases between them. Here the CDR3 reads CAWGTVNYGYTF. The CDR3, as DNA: TGTGCCTGGGGGACTGTGAACTATGGCTACACCTTC.

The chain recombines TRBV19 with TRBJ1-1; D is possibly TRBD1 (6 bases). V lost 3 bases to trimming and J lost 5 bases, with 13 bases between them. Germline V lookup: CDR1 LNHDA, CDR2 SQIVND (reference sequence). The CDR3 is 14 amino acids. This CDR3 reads CASSITGIRTEAFF. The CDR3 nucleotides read TGTGCCAGTAGTATTACAGGGATTAGAACTGAAGCTTTCTTT.

Here the CDR3 reads CASSVQGARGNTIYF. In nucleotides, the CDR3 is TGTGCCAGCAGTGTACAGGGGGCGCGGGGAAACACCATATATTTT. The chain combines TRBV2 with TRBJ1-3, with 9 bases that match TRBD1. The V and J ends lost 4 bases and 4 bases, in that order; junction bases with no gene match: 5. The germline CDR1 and CDR2 sequences are SNHLY and FYNNEI. CDR3 length: 15 residues.

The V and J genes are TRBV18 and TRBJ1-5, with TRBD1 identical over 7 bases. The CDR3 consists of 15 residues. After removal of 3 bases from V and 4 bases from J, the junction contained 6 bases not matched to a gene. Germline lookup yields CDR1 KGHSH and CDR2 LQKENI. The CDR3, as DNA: TGTGCCAGCTCACCCGCGGGACAGCAGAATCAGCCCCAGCATTTT. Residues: CASSPAGQQNQPQHF.

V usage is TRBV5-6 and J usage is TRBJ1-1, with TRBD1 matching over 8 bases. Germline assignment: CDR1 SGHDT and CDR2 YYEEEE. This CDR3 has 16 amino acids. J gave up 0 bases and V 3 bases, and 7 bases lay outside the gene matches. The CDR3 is CASSWNPTGVNTEAFF. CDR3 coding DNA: TGTGCCAGCAGCTGGAACCCGACAGGGGTGAACACTGAAGCTTTCTTT.

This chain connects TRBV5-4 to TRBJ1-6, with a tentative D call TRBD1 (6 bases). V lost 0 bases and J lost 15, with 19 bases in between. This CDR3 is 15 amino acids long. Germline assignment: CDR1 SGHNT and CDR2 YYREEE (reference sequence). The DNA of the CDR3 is TGTGCCAGCAGCTTGGGGGGGGGCATTGGCAGCCACCTCCACTTT. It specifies CASSLGGGIGSHLHF.

In nucleotides, the CDR3 is TGCGCCAGCAGGTCCGGGACAGGGTTTGCTTTCTTT. Its translation: CASRSGTGFAFF. The chain couples TRBV10-1 to TRBJ1-1; 9 bases fit TRBD1. Germline CDR1 WNHNN, CDR2 SYGVQD (reference sequence). J gave up 11 bases and V 6 bases, and 7 bases lay outside the gene matches. The CDR3 consists of 12 residues.

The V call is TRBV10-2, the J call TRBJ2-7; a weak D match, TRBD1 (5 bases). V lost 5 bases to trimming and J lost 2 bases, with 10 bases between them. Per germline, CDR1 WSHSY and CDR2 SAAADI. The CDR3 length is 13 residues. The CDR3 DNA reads TGCGCCAGCAGTTCAGGGTTCCCCTACGAGCAGTACTTC. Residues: CASSSGFPYEQYF.

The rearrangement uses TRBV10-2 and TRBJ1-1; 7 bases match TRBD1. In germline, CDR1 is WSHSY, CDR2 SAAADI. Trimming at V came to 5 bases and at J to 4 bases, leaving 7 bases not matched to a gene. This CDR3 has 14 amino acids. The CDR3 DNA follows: TGCGCCAGCAGTCAGGAGGGGGCGGTCACTGAAGCTTTCTTT. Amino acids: CASSQEGAVTEAFF.

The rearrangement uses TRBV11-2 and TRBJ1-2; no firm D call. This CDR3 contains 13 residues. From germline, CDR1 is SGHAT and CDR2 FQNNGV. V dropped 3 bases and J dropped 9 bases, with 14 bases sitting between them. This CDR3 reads CASSFPSWLSYTF. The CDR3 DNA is TGTGCCAGCAGCTTCCCCTCGTGGCTGAGCTACACCTTC.

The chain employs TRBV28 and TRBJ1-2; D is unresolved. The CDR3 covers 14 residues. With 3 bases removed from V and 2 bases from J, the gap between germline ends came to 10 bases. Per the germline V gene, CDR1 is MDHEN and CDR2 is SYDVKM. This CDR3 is CASSLSGTNYGYTF. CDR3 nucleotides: TGTGCCAGCAGTTTGTCGGGTACGAACTATGGCTACACCTTC.

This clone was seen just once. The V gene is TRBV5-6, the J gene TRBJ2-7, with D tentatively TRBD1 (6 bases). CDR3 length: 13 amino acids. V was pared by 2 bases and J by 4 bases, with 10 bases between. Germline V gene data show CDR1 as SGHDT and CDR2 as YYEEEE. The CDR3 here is CASSFTGKYEQYV. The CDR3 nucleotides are TGTGCCAGCAGCTTCACAGGGAAGTACGAGCAGTACGTC.

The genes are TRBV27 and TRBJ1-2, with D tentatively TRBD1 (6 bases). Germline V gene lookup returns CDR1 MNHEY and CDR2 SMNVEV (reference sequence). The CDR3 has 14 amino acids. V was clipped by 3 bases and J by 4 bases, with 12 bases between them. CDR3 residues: CASSFTGLSYGYTF. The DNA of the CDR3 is TGTGCCAGCAGTTTCACAGGGTTAAGCTATGGCTACACCTTC.

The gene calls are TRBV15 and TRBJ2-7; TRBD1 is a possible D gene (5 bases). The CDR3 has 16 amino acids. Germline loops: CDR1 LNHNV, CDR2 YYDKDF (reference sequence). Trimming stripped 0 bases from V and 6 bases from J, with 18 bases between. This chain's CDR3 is CATSRERQTWGGEQYF. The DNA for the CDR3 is TGTGCCACCAGCAGAGAACGACAGACGTGGGGTGGCGAGCAGTACTTC.

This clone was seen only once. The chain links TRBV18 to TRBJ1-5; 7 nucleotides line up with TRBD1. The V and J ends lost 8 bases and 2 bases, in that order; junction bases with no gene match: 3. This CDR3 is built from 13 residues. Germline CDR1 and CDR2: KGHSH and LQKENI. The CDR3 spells CASRTGGNQPQHF. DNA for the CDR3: TGTGCCAGCCGTACAGGGGGCAATCAGCCCCAGCATTTT.

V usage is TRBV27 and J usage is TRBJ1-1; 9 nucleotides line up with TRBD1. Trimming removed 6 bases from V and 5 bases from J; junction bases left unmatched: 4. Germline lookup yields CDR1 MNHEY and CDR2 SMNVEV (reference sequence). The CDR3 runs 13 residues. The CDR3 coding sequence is TGTGCCAGCAGGGACAGGGGTTGGACTGAAGCTTTCTTT. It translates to CASRDRGWTEAFF.

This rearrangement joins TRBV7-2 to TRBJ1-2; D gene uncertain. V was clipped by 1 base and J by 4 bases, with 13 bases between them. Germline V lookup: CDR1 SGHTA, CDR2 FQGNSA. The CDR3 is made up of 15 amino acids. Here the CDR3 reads CASSLGGSLPYGYTF. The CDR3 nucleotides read TGTGCCAGCAGCTTAGGTGGGAGTCTTCCCTATGGCTACACCTTC. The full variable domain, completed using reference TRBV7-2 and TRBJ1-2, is GAGVSQSPSNKVTEKGKDVELRCDPISGHTALYWYRQSLGQGLEFLIYFQGNSAPDKSGLPSDRFSAERTGGSVSTLTIQRTQQEDSAVYLCASSLGGSLPYGYTFGSGTRLTVV.

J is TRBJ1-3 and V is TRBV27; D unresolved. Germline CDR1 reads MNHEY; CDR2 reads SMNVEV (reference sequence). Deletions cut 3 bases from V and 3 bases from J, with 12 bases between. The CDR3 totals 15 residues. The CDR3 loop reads CASSLSLAVGNTIYF. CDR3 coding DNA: TGTGCCAGCAGTTTGTCCTTAGCAGTTGGAAACACCATATATTTT.

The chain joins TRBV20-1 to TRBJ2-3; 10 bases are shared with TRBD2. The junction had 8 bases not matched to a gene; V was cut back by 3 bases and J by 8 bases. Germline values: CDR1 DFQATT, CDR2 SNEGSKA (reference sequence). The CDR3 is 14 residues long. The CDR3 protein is CSASISGGSGTQYF. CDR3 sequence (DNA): TGCAGTGCTAGTATTAGCGGGGGGTCTGGTACGCAGTATTTT.

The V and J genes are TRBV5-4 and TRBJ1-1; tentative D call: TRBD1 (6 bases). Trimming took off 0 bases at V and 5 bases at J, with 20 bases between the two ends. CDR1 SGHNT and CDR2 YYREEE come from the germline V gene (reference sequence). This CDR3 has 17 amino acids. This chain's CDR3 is CASSLGIIPRRGTEAFF. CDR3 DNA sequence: TGTGCCAGCAGCTTGGGTATCATCCCTCGAAGGGGGACTGAAGCTTTCTTT.

CDR3 region: CASSPWEVLDTQYF. CDR3 in DNA: TGTGCCAGCAGTCCGTGGGAGGTCCTAGATACGCAGTATTTT. This chain connects TRBV2 to TRBJ2-3; D might be TRBD2 (6 bases). The CDR3 has 14 residues. V was trimmed by 5 bases and J by 5 bases, leaving 14 bases between them. From germline, CDR1 is SNHLY and CDR2 FYNNEI.

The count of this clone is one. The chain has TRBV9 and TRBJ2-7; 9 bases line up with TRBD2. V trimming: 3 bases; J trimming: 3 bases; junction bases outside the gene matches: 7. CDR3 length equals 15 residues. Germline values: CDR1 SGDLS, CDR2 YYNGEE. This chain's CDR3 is CASSGSGGSHYEQYF. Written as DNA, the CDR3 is TGTGCCAGCAGCGGGAGCGGGGGGAGTCACTACGAGCAGTACTTC.

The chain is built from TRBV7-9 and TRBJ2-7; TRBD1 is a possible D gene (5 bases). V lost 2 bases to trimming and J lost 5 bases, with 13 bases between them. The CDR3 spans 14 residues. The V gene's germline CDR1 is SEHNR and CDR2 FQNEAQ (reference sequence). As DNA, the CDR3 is TGTGCCAGCAGCTTATCTGGGGCGAATCACGAGCAGTACTTC. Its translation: CASSLSGANHEQYF. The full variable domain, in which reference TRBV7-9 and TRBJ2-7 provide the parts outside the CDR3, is DTGVSQNPRHKITKRGQNVTFRCDPISEHNRLYWYRQTLGQGPEFLTYFQNEAQLEKSRLLSDRFSAERPKGSFSTLEIQRTEQGDSAMYLCASSLSGANHEQYFGPGTRLTVT.

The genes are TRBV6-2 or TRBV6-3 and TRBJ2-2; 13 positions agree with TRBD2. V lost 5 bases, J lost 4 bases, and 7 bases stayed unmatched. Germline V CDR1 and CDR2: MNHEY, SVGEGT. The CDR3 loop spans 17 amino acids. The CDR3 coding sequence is TGTGCCAGCAGTAACCGACTAGCGGGGGGTCGCACCGGGGAGCTGTTTTTT. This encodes CASSNRLAGGRTGELFF.

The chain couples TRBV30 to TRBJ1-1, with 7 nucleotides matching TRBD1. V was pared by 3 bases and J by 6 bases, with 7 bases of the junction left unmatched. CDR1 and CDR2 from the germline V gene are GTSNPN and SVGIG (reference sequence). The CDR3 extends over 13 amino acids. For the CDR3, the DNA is TGTGCCTGGAGCGGAAACAGGGGAGCTGAAGCTTTCTTT. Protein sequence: CAWSGNRGAEAFF.